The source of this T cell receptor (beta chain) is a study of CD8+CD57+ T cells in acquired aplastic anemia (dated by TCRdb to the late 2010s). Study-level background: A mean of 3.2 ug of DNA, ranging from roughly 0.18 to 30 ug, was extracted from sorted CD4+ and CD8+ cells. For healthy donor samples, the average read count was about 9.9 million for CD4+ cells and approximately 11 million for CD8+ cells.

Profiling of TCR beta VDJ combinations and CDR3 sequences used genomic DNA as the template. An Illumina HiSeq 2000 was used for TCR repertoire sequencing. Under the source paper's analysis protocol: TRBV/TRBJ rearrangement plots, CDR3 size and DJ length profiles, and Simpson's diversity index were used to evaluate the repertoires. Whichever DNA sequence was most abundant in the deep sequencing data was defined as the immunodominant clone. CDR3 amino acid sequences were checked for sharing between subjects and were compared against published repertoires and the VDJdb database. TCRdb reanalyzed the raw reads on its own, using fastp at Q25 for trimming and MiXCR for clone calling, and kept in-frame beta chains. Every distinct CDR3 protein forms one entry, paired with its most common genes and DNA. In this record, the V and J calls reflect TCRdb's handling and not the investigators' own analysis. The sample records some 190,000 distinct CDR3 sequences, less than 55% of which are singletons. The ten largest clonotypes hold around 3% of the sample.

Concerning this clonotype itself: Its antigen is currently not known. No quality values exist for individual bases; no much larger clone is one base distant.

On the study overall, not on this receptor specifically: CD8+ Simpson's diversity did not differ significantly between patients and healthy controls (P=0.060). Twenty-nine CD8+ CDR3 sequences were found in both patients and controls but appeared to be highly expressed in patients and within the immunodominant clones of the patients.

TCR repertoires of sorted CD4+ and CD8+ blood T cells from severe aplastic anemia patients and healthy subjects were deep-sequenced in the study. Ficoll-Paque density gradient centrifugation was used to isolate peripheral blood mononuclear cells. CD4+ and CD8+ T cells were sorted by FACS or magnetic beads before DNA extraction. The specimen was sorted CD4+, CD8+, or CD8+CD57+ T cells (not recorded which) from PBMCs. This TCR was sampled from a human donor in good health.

CDR3 reads: CASGLWGGASDTQYF. The DNA sequence follows: TGTGCTAGTGGTTTGTGGGGGGGGGCATCAGATACGCAGTATTTT. This sequence uses TRBV12-5 and TRBJ2-3; TRBD2 is a weak D gene call, 7 bases matching. A distance of 13 bases separates the germline ends of V and J, which lose 2 bases and 4 bases respectively. The germline V gene supplies CDR1 LGHNT and CDR2 FRNRAP. The CDR3 starts with the cysteine, ends with the phenylalanine, and has 15 residues. The kept DNA is CDR3 alone, 45 bases in frame from the first base.